This T cell receptor (beta chain) was retrieved from a study of shared clonotypes between healthy human individuals. Study as a whole: Per donor, CD8 memory used one plate, CD8 naive used two, CD4 memory used three and CD4 naive used three. Study outcomes and limitations: Sampling was confined to blood; repertoires within tissues likely differ. At large depth, rarefaction still showed sorted-subset sequencing to be incomplete.

About this clone itself: What it binds is not known.

CD4+ cells underwent separation, giving CD45RA+ naive and CD45RA-negative memory subsets. Data came from immunoSEQ multiplex PCR; TCRdb stores just in-frame clones and leaves some out. The profile shows some 1,400,000 clones, about 96% of them singletons. CDR3 size: 15 residues. Per the germline V gene, CDR1 is ENHRY and CDR2 is SYGVKD. V lost 6 bases, J lost 2 bases, and 14 bases lay in between. The chain couples TRBV10-3 to TRBJ2-1; D possibly uses TRBD1 or TRBD2 (5 bases each). The TCR originated in a man aged 30-40 years in good health. Sequencing used naive CD4+ T cells sorted from blood. Regarding subset: CD45RA+ positively selected. As DNA, the CDR3 is TGTGCCATCAGGGGCCGGGACGTAGCCTACAATGAGCAGTTCTTC. As protein: CAIRGRDVAYNEQFF.